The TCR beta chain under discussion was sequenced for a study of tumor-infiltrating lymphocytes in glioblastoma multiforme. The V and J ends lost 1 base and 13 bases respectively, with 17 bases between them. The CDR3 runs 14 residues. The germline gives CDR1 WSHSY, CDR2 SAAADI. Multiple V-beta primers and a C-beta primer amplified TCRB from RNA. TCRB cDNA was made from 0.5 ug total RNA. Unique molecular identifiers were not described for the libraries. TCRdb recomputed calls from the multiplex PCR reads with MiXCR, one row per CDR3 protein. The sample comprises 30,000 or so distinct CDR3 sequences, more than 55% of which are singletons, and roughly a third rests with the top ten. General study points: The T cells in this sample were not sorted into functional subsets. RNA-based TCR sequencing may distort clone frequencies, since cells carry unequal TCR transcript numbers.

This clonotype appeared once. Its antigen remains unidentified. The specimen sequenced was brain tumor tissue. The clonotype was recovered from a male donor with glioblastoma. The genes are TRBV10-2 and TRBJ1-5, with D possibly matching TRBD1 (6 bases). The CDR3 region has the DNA TGCGCCAGCAGTGAGTTGAGGGGGGGTCGGCCTCAGCATTTT. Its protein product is CASSELRGGRPQHF.